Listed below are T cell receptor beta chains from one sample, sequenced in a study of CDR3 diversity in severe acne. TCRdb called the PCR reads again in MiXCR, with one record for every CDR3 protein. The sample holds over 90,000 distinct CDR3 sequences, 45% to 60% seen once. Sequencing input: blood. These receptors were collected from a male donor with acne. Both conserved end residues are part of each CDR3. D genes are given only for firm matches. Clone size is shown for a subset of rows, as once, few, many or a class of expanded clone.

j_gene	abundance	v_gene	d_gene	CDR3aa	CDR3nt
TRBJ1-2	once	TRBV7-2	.	CASSFGRGRYGYTF	TGTGCCAGCAGCTTCGGACGGGGAAGATATGGCTACACCTTC
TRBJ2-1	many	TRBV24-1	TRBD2	CATSKVGLATNEQFF	TGTGCCACCAGTAAGGTTGGACTAGCGACCAATGAGCAGTTCTTC
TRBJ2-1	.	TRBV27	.	CASSLSGNNEQFF	TGTGCCAGCAGTCTTTCCGGGAACAATGAGCAGTTCTTC
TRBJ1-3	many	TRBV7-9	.	CASSFSTIYF	TGTGCCAGCAGCTTCTCCACCATATATTTT
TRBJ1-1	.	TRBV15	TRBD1	CATSRERGGITEAFF	TGTGCCACCAGCAGAGAAAGAGGGGGCATCACTGAAGCTTTCTTT
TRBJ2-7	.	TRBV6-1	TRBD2	CASSERLAGVYEQYF	TGTGCCAGCAGTGAACGACTAGCGGGAGTCTACGAGCAGTACTTC
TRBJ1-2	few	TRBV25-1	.	CASSEPEGLNGYTF	TGTGCCAGCAGTGAACCGGAAGGCCTTAATGGCTACACCTTC
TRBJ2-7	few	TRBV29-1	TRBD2	CSVVVEAGGYEQYF	TGCAGCGTTGTGGTAGAGGCGGGAGGGTACGAGCAGTACTTC
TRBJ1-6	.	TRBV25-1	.	CAGQEGEGGPLHF	TGTGCCGGCCAGGAGGGGGAAGGTGGACCCCTCCACTTT
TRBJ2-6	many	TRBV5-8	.	CASSLRGISGANVLTF	TGTGCCAGCAGCTTACGGGGGATCTCTGGGGCCAACGTCCTGACTTTC
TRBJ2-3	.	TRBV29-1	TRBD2	CSPRTSADTQYF	TGCAGCCCTCGGACTAGCGCAGATACGCAGTATTTT
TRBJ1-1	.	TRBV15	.	CATSSDESGTEAFF	TGTGCCACCAGCAGTGACGAGAGTGGCACTGAAGCTTTCTTT
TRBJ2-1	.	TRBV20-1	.	CSAPDEGRNNEQFF	TGCAGTGCTCCAGATGAGGGACGCAACAATGAGCAGTTCTTC
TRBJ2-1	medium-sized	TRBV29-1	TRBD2	CSGLAGNWNEQFF	TGCAGCGGACTAGCGGGGAATTGGAATGAGCAGTTCTTC
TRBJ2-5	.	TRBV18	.	CASSPTADLQETQYF	TGTGCCAGCTCACCAACAGCCGATCTCCAAGAGACCCAGTACTTC
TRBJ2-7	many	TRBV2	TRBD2	CASSEVLGGNSYEQYF	TGTGCCAGCAGTGAGGTCCTGGGGGGGAACTCCTACGAGCAGTACTTC
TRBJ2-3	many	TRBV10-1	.	CASSESVARVEDTQYF	TGCGCCAGCAGTGAGTCGGTAGCCCGAGTGGAAGATACGCAGTATTTT
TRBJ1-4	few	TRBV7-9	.	CASSLDGGRASEKLFF	TGTGCCAGCAGCCTAGATGGGGGGCGCGCTAGTGAAAAACTGTTTTTT
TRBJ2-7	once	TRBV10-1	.	CASSESNGYEQYF	TGCGCCAGCAGTGAGTCGAATGGATACGAGCAGTACTTC
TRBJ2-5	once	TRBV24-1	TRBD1	CATSVRTGGSEAQYF	TGTGCCACCAGTGTTAGGACAGGGGGGTCGGAGGCCCAGTACTTC
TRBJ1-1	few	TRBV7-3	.	CASSLMAVRMNTEAFF	TGTGCCAGCAGCTTAATGGCAGTCCGCATGAACACTGAAGCTTTCTTT
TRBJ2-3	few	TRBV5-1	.	CASSLAGVGDTQYF	TGCGCCAGCAGCTTGGCAGGGGTGGGAGATACGCAGTATTTT
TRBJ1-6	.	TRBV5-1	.	CASSLGASRDSPLHF	TGCGCCAGCAGCTTAGGAGCGAGCCGCGATTCACCCCTCCACTTT
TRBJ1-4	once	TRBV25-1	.	CASSDVQGWANEKLFF	TGTGCCAGCAGTGACGTCCAGGGGTGGGCTAATGAAAAACTGTTTTTT
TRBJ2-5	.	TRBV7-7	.	CASSSNPGSQETQYF	TGTGCTAGCAGCAGCAACCCAGGGTCCCAAGAGACCCAGTACTTC
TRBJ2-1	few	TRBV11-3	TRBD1	CASSSGTGLYNEQFF	TGTGCCAGCAGCTCCGGGACAGGGTTGTACAATGAGCAGTTCTTC